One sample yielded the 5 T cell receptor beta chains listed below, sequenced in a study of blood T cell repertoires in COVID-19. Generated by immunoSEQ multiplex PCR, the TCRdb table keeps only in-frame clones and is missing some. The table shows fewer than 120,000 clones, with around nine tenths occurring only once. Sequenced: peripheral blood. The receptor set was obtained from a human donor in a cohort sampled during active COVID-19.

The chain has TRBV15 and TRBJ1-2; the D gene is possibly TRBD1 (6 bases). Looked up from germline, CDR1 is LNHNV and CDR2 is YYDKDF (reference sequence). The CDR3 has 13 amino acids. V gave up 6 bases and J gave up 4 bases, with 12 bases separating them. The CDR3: CATSQTGSYGYTF. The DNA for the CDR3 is TGTGCCACCAGTCAAACAGGGTCCTATGGCTACACCTTC.

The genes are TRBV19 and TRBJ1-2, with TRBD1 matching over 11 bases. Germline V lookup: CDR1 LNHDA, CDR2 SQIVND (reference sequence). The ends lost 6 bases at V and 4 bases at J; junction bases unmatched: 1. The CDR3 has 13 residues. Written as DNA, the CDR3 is TGTGCCAGTAGAGGACAGGGGGCCTATGGCTACACCTTC. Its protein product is CASRGQGAYGYTF.

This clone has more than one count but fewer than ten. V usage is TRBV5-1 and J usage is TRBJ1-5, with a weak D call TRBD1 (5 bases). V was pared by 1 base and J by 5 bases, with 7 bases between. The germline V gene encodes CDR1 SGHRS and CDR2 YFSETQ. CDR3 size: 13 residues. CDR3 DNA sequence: TGCGCCAGCAGCTTGTCCAGGGATCAGCCCCAGCATTTT. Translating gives CASSLSRDQPQHF. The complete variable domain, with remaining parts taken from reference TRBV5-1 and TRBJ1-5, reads KAGVTQTPRYLIKTRGQQVTLSCSPISGHRSVSWYQQTPGQGLQFLFEYFSETQRNKGNFPGRFSGRQFSNSRSEMNVSTLELGDSALYLCASSLSRDQPQHFGDGTRLSIL.

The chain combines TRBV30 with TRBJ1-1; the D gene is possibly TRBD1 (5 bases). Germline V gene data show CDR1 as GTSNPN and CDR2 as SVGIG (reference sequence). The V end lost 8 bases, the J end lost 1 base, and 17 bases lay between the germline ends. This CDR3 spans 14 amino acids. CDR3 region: CAGTLLTQNTEAFF. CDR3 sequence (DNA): TGTGCCGGGACCCTACTGACACAGAACACTGAAGCTTTCTTT. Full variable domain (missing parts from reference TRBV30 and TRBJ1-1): SQTIHQWPATLVQPVGSPLSLECTVEGTSNPNLYWYRQAAGRGLQLLFYSVGIGQISSEVPQNLSASRPQDRQFILSSKKLLLSDSGFYLCAGTLLTQNTEAFFGQGTRLTVV.

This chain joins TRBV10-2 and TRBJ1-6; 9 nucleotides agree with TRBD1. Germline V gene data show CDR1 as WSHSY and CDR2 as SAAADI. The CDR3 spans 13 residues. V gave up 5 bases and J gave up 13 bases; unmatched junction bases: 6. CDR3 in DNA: TGCGCCAGCAGTCGGACAGGGGCCGCGCCCCTCCACTTT. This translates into CASSRTGAAPLHF.